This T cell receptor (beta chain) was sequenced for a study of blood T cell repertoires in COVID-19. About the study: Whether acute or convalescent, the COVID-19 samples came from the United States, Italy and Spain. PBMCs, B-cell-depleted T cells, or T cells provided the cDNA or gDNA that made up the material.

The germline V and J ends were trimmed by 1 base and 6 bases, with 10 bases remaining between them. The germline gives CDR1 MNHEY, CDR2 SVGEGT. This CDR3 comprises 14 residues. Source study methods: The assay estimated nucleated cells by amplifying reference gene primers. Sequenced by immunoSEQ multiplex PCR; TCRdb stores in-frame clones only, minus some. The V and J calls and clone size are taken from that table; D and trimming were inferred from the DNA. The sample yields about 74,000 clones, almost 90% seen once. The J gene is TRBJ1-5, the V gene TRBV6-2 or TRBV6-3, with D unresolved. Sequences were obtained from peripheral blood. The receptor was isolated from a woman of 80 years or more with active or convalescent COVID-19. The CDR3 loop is CASSYLRGGQPQHF. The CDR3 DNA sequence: TGTGCCAGCAGTTACTTAAGAGGCGGTCAGCCCCAGCATTTT.